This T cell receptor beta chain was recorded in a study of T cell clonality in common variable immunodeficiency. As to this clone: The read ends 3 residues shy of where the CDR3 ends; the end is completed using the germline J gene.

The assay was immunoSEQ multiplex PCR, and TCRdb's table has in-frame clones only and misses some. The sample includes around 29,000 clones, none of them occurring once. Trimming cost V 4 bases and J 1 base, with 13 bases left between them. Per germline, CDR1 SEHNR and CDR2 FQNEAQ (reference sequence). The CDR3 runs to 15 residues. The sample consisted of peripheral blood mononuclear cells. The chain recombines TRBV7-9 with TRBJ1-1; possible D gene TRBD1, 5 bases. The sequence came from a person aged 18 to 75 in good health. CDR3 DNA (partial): TGTGCCAGCAGCTCCACCGACAGAGGGAACACTGAA. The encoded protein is CASSSTDRGNTE. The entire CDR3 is CASSSTDRGNTEAFF. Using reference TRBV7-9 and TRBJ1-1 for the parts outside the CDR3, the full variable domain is DTGVSQNPRHKITKRGQNVTFRCDPISEHNRLYWYRQTLGQGPEFLTYFQNEAQLEKSRLLSDRFSAERPKGSFSTLEIQRTEQGDSAMYLCASSSTDRGNTEAFFGQGTRLTVV.